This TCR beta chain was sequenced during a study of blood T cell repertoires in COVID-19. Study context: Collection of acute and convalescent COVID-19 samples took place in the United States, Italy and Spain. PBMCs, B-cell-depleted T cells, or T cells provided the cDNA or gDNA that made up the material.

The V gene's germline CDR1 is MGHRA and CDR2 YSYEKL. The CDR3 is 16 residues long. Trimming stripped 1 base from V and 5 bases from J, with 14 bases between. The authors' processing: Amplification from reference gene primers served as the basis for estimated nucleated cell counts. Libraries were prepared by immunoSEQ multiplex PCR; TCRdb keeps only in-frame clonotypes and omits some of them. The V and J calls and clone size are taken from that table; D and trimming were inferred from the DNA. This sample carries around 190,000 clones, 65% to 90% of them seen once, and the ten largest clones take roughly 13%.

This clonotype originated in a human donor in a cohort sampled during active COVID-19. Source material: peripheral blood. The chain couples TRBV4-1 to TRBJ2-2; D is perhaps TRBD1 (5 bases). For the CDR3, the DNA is TGCGCCAGCAGCCAAGTCAGGGTTGTGTGGACCGGGGAGCTGTTTTTT. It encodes CASSQVRVVWTGELFF.